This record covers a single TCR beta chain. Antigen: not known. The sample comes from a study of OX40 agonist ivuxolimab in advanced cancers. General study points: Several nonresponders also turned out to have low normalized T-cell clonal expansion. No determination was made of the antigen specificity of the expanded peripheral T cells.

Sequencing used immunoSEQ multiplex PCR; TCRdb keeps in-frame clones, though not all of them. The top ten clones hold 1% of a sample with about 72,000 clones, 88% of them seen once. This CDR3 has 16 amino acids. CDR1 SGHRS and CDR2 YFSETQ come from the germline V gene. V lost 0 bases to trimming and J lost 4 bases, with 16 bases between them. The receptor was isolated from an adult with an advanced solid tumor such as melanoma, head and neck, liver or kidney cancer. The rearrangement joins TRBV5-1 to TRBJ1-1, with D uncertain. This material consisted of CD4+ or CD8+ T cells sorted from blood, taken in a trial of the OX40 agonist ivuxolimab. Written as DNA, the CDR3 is TGCGCCAGCAGCTTGGCGGCCAGTACCGACTTCACTGAAGCTTTCTTT. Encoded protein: CASSLAASTDFTEAFF.